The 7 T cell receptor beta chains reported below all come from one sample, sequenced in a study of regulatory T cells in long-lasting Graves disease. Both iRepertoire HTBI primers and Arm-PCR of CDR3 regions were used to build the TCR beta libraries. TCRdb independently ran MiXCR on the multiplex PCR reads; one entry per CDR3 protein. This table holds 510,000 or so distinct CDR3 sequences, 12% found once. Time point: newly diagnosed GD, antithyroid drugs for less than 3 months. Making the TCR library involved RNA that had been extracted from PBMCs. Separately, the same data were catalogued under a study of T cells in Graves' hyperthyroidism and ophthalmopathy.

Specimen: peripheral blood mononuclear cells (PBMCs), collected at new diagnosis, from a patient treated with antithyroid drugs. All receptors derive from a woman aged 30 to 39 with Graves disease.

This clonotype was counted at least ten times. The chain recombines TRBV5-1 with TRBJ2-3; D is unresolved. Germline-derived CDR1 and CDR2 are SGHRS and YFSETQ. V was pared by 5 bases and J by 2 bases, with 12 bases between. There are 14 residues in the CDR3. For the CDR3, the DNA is TGCGCCAGCAGGACTGGCGGTTTCACAGATACGCAGTATTTT. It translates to CASRTGGFTDTQYF.

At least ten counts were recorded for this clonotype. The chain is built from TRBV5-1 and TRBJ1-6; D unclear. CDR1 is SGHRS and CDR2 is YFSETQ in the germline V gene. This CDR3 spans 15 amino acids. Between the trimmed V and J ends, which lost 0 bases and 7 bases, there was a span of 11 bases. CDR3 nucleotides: TGCGCCAGCAGCTTGGAAGGCTCGAGGAATTCACCCCTCCACTTT. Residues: CASSLEGSRNSPLHF. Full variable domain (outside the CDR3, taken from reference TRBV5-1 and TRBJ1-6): KAGVTQTPRYLIKTRGQQVTLSCSPISGHRSVSWYQQTPGQGLQFLFEYFSETQRNKGNFPGRFSGRQFSNSRSEMNVSTLELGDSALYLCASSLEGSRNSPLHFGNGTRLTVT.

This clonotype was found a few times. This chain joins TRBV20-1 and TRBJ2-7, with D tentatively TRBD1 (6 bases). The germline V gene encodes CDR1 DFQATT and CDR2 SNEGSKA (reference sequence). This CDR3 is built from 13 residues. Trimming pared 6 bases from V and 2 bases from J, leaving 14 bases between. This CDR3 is CSAEVGGTYEQYF. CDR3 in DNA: TGCAGTGCGGAGGTAGGGGGTACCTACGAGCAGTACTTC.

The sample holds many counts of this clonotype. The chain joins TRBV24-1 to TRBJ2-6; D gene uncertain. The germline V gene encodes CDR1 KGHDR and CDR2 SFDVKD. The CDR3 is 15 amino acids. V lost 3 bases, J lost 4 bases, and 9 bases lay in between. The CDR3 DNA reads TGTGCCACCAGTGATGCCCATAGCGGGGCCAACGTCCTGACTTTC. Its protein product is CATSDAHSGANVLTF.

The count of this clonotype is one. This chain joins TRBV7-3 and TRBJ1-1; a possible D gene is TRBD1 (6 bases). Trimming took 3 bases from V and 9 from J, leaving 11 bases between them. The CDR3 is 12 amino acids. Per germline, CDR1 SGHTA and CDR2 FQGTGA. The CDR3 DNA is TGTGCCAGCAGCTTGACCGGGACACAAGCTTTCTTT. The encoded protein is CASSLTGTQAFF.

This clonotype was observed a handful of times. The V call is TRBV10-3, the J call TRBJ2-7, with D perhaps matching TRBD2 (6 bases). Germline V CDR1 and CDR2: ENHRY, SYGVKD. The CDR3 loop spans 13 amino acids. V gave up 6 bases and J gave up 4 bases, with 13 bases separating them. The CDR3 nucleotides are TGTGCCATCAGAGGAGAGGGGAGGTACGAGCAGTACTTC. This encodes CAIRGEGRYEQYF.

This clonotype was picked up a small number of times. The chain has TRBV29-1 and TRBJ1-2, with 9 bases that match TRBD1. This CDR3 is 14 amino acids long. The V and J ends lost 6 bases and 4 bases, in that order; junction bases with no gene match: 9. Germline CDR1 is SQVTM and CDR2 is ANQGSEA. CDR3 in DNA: TGCAGCGTCTACGACAGGGGGAGAACCTATGGCTACACCTTC. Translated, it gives CSVYDRGRTYGYTF. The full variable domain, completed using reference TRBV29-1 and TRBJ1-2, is SAVISQKPSRDICQRGTSLTIQCQVDSQVTMMFWYRQQPGQSLTLIATANQGSEATYESGFVIDKFPISRPNLTFSTLTVSNMSPEDSSIYLCSVYDRGRTYGYTFGSGTRLTVV.